This TCR beta chain was sequenced for a study of CD8+ T cells in alopecia areata. General study findings and limits: Significant decreases in scalp clonality and expanded CD8+ clones followed tofacitinib treatment. Tissue-resident alphabeta T cells belonging to normal skin likewise get sequenced within scalp specimens.

Treatment: oral pan-JAK inhibitor, 5-10 mg twice daily. Reverse transcription of extracted RNA yielded cDNA, which provided the sequencing template. Generated by immunoSEQ multiplex PCR, the TCRdb table keeps only in-frame clones and is missing some. The sample contains some 220,000 clones, more than 45% of which appear only once. This clone was counted between two and nine times. The antigen remains unidentified. Germline values: CDR1 LNHDA, CDR2 SQIVND (reference sequence). J gave up 4 bases and V 3 bases, and 6 bases lay outside the gene matches. The CDR3 extends over 15 amino acids. V gene TRBV19 combines with J gene TRBJ1-5, with 7 nucleotides matching TRBD1. The sample consisted of CD4+ T cells sorted from blood, taken at week 4, from a patient treated with tofacitinib. This clonotype was sampled from a human donor with alopecia areata. CDR3 in amino acids: CASSMGDSRNQPQHF. CDR3 DNA sequence: TGTGCCAGTAGTATGGGGGACAGCCGAAATCAGCCCCAGCATTTT.